Detailed here is one T cell receptor (beta chain). The antigen is unknown. The source of the sample is a study of cytomegalovirus exposure and HLA in healthy donors. Turning to the study itself: Within the Caucasian-associated ancestry cluster were roughly 82% of the approximately 390 genotyped donors. Study outcomes and limitations: At a 0.05 false discovery rate, a later analysis found over 15,000 TCR beta sequences to be associated with HLA alleles.

The CDR3 is 15 amino acids. Per germline, CDR1 SGDLS and CDR2 YYNGEE. Trimming removed 0 bases from V and 1 base from J, with 10 bases in between. Primers included in the PCR were 60 Vbeta and 13 Jbeta primers. Repertoires were generated with immunoSEQ multiplex PCR, while TCRdb's copy carries only in-frame clones and drops some. The repertoire holds around 110,000 clones, with roughly 79% as singletons. Sequencing input: PBMCs. This TCR derives from a woman in her twenties or thirties in good health and CMV-seronegative. The chain combines TRBV9 with TRBJ1-1; D is unresolved. The DNA for the CDR3 is TGTGCCAGCAGCGTAGGAGGCGCAAGGAACACTGAAGCTTTCTTT. As protein: CASSVGGARNTEAFF.